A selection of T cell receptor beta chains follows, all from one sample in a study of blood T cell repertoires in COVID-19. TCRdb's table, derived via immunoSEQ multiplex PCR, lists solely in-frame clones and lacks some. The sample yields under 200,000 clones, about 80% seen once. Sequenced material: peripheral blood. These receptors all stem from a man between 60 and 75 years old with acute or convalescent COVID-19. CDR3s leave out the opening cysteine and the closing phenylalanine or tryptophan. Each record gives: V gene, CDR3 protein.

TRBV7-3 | ASSSGTNNSPLH
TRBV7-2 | ASTPAGTTSYNEQF
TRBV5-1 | ASSLSHRTVSSGNTIY
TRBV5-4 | ASSYGQGRNTIY
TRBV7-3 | ASSQTRGGAWNEQF
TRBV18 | ASSPGVAGDNEQF
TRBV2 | ASTVATVNTEAF
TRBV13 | ASSFRTGRSNQPQH
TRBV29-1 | SVEGTGGIYEQY
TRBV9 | ASSVAVGGPDTQY
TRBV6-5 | ASSYRADFYEKLF
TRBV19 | ASSITGSNTGELF
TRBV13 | ASSLLSLQGNYGYT
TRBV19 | ASRQATFNEQF
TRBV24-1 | ATSDYGQGRETQY
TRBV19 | ASSLRDTSWEQY
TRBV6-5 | ASSPRGDLGYGYT
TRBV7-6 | ASSLPEGLAGVGETQY
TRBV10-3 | AISERVRDLDTQY
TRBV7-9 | ASSLLRGSYNEQF
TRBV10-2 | ASSELAGGALAKNIQY
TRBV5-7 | ASSQQGLSPYQETQY
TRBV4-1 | ASSQDGVSGGYYEQY
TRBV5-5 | ASSLDSSIVYGYT
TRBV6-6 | ASSVDTGGLDYGYT
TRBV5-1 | ASSVDVSSYEQY
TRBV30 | AWSYGGPYEQY
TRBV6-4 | ASSVTTWDTEAF
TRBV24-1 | ATSEFGGLAGEHEQF
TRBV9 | ASSVGGVDTEAF
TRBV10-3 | AISDRNLAGRKGLDTQY
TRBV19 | ASSMGLGANVLT
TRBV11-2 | ASSLTGGSYNSPLH
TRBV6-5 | ASKTAPGNTIY
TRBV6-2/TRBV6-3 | ASSYLGASYEQY
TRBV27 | ASSWTVSNTEAF
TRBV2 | ASSGQGASYGYT
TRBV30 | AWIRTDSSTDTQY
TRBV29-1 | SVGTLALSSYNEQF
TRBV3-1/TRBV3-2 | ASRTGQETQY
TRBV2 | ASSSSGGRLEQF
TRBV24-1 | ATSDLGRADYGYT
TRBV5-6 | ASSLSGQGFTDTQY
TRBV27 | ASSSLGQIHQPQH
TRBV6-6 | ASSYGQGREGNTIY
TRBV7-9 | ASSYGVGEQY
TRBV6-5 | ASRSTGTAF
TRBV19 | ASSDRQGLGSPLH
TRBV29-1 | SGRLAGDTGELF
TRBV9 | ASSPRLASYNEQF
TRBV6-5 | ASSYSPDSAQH
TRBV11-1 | ASSADGIYGYT
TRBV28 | ASSSQYNQPQH
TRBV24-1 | ATSEGGQGVFYEQY
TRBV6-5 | ASRIGASNSPLH
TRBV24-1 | ATSDLAGGNEQF
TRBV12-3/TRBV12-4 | ASRRPDSNEQF